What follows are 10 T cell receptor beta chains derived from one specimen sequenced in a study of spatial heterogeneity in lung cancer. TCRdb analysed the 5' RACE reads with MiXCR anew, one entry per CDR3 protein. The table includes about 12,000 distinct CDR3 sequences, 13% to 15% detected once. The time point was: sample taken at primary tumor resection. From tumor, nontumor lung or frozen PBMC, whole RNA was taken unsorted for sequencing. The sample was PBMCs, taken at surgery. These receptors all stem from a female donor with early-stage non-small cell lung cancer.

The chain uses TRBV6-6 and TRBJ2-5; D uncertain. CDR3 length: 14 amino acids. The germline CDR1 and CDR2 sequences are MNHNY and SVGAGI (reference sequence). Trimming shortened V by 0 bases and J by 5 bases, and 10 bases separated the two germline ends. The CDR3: CASSYSTQMETQYF. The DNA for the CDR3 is TGTGCCAGCAGTTACTCGACTCAAATGGAGACCCAGTACTTC.

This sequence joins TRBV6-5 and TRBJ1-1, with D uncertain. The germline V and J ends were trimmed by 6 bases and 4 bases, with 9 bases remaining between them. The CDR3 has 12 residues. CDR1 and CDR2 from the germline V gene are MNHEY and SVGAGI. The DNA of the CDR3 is TGTGCCAGCAGAACCGGGAGCACTGAAGCTTTCTTT. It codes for CASRTGSTEAFF.

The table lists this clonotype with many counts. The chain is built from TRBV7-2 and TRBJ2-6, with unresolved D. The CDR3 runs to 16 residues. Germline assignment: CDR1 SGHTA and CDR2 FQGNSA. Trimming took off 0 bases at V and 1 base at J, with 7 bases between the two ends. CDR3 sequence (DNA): TGTGCCAGCAGCTTAGCGTTGCTTTCTGGGGCCAACGTCCTGACTTTC. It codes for CASSLALLSGANVLTF.

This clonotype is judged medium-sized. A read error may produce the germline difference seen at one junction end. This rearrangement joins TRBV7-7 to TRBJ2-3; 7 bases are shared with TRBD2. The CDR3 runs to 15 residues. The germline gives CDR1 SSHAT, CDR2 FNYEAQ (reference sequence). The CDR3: CASSFGAGPTDTQYF. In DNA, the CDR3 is TGTGCTAGCAGCTTCGGAGCGGGACCCACAGATACGCAGTATTTT.

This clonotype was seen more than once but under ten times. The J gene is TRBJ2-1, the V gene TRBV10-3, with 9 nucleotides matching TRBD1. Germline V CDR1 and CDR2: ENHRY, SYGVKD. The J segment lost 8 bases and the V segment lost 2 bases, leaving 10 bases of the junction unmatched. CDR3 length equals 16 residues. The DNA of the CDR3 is TGTGCCATCAGTGAGATACCCGGGACAGGGTACGATGAGCAGTTCTTC. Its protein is CAISEIPGTGYDEQFF.

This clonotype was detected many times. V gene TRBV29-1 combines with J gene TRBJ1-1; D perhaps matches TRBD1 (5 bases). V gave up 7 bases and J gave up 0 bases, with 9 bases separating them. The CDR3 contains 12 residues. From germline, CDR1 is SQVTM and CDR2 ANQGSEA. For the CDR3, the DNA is TGCAGCGCCGGACAAGTGAACACTGAAGCTTTCTTT. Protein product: CSAGQVNTEAFF.

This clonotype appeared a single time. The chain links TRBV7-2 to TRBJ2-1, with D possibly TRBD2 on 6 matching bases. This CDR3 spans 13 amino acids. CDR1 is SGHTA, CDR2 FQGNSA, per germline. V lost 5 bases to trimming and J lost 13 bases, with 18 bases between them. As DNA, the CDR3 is TGTGCCAGCAGCCCGCCCATACTAGCTGAACAGTTCTTC. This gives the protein CASSPPILAEQFF.

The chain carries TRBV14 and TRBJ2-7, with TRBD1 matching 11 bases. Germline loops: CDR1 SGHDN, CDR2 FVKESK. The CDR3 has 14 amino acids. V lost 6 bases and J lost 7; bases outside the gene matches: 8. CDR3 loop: CASRSGTGGQEQYF. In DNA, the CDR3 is TGTGCCAGCAGGTCCGGGACAGGGGGTCAGGAGCAGTACTTC.

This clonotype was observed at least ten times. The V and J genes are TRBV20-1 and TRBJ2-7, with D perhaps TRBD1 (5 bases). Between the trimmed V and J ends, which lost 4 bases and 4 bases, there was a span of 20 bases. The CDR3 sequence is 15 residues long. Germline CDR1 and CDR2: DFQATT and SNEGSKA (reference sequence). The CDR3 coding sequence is TGCAGTGCTAATAAATATTACCAGGGTGATTACGAGCAGTACTTC. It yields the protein CSANKYYQGDYEQYF.

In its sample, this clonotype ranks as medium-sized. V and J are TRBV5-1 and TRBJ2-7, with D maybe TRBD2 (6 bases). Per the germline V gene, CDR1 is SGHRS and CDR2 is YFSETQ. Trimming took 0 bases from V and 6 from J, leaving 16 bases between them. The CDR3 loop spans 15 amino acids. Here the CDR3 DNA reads TGCGCCAGCAGCTTGGGGCCGGGACTCACTTCCGAGCAGTACTTC. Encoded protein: CASSLGPGLTSEQYF.